These 11 T cell receptor beta chains share one sample of origin, sequenced in a study of cytomegalovirus exposure and HLA in healthy donors. Measured with immunoSEQ multiplex PCR; TCRdb has only the in-frame clones, and not every one. The sample includes about 100,000 clones, approximately 85% seen only once; the top ten take roughly 3%. Input material: PBMCs. The source is a young woman in good health and CMV-seronegative.

This clone was observed once. The sample carries other DNA sequences with the same CDR3. The CDR3 nucleotides read TGTGCCTGGAGTGTATCGGGGGGGACTGAAGCTTTCTTT. Translated: CAWSVSGGTEAFF. This chain links TRBV30 with TRBJ1-1, with D tentatively TRBD1 (5 bases). CDR1 is GTSNPN, CDR2 SVGIG, per germline (reference sequence). Trimming pared 0 bases from V and 5 bases from J, leaving 10 bases between. The CDR3 is 13 amino acids.

The chain uses TRBV9 and TRBJ1-1; D is unclear. The CDR3 extends over 15 amino acids. CDR1 and CDR2 (germline): SGDLS, YYNGEE. Trimming removed 0 bases from V and 1 base from J, with 10 bases in between. In nucleotides, the CDR3 is TGTGCCAGCAGCGTAGCTGGCCAGGAGAACACTGAAGCTTTCTTT. It specifies CASSVAGQENTEAFF.

The genes are TRBV5-1 and TRBJ2-1; the D is unclear. V was shortened by 4 bases and J by 2 bases, with 13 bases between the two germline ends. Germline CDR1 and CDR2: SGHRS and YFSETQ. This CDR3 region has 15 residues. CDR3 in amino acids: CASSRGLETYNEQFF. The CDR3 bases are TGCGCCAGCAGCAGAGGCCTCGAAACCTACAATGAGCAGTTCTTC.

The rearrangement uses TRBV7-9 and TRBJ2-7; D possibly corresponds to TRBD2 (6 bases). Per germline, CDR1 SEHNR and CDR2 FQNEAQ (reference sequence). The V gene lost 7 bases and the J gene lost 6 bases, with 19 bases spanning the gap. The CDR3 extends over 14 amino acids. CDR3 DNA sequence: TGTGCCAGCACCACGGACGTTGGGGGGAGCGAGCAGTACTTC. Amino acid sequence: CASTTDVGGSEQYF.

The genes are TRBV9 and TRBJ2-6; TRBD1 agrees at 7 bases. The CDR3 sequence is 16 residues long. Germline CDR1 and CDR2: SGDLS and YYNGEE. J was trimmed by 2 bases and V by 3 bases; bases with no gene match: 5. CDR3 DNA: TGTGCCAGCAGCGCCCCGACAGGGACTGGGGCCAACGTCCTGACTTTC. Residues: CASSAPTGTGANVLTF.

There are a few counts of this clone. The chain uses TRBV4-1 and TRBJ2-7; D might be TRBD1 (6 bases). Looked up from germline, CDR1 is MGHRA and CDR2 is YSYEKL. This CDR3 region has 15 residues. V lost 2 bases, J lost 2 bases, and 13 bases lay in between. The CDR3 region is CASSQTGNFAYEQYF. The CDR3 region has the DNA TGCGCCAGCAGCCAAACAGGGAATTTCGCCTACGAGCAGTACTTC.

The chain joins TRBV9 to TRBJ2-1; weak D call: TRBD1 (6 bases). The germline V gene encodes CDR1 SGDLS and CDR2 YYNGEE. The CDR3 contains 15 residues. V was shortened by 2 bases and J by 5 bases, with 14 bases between the two germline ends. In nucleotides, the CDR3 is TGTGCCAGCAGCGTTTCAGGGGTTGGTAACAATGAGCAGTTCTTC. Protein sequence: CASSVSGVGNNEQFF.

In this sample, this clone turned up a few times. This sequence joins TRBV2 and TRBJ2-7; 11 bases map to TRBD2. V shed 10 bases, J shed 6 bases, and the junction held 8 bases outside the gene matches. The CDR3 is made up of 13 amino acids. Germline assignment: CDR1 SNHLY and CDR2 FYNNEI. CDR3 in amino acids: CAIFRLAGPEQYF. For the CDR3, the DNA is TGTGCCATCTTCAGACTAGCGGGGCCCGAGCAGTACTTC.

The J gene is TRBJ1-1, the V gene TRBV5-1; 7 positions match TRBD1. The CDR3 has 15 residues. Trimming took 5 bases from V and 1 from J; bases not matched to a gene: 8. Germline lookup yields CDR1 SGHRS and CDR2 YFSETQ. CDR3 loop: CASRNAGTENTEAFF. In nucleotides, the CDR3 is TGCGCCAGCAGAAATGCCGGGACAGAGAACACTGAAGCTTTCTTT.

The chain carries TRBV7-9 and TRBJ2-3, with TRBD1 identical over 9 bases. Germline V lookup: CDR1 SEHNR, CDR2 FQNEAQ (reference sequence). The CDR3 extends over 16 amino acids. V shed 4 bases, J shed 5 bases, and the junction held 10 bases outside the gene matches. The CDR3 bases are TGTGCCAGCAGCTCGCTGACAGGGGGAGTAGTAGATACGCAGTATTTT. It encodes CASSSLTGGVVDTQYF.

The rearrangement links TRBV27 to TRBJ2-7, with D possibly TRBD1 on 5 matching bases. V lost 6 bases to trimming and J lost 0 bases, with 9 bases between them. Germline assignment: CDR1 MNHEY and CDR2 SMNVEV (reference sequence). The CDR3 covers 13 residues. The CDR3 DNA is TGTGCCAGCAGCCAAGGGGCCTCCTACGAGCAGTACTTC. Amino acid sequence: CASSQGASYEQYF.